These 11 T cell receptor beta chains originate from one sample sequenced in a study of human T cells and chemical hapten exposure. The time point denotes: patch test 2, 6 weeks after DPC sensitization. Sample treatment: therapeutic diphenylcyclopropenone sensitization with weekly scalp DPC. TCRdb re-called the RACE reads through MiXCR, storing one row per CDR3 protein. The top ten clones hold more than 3% of a sample with 95,000 or so distinct CDR3 sequences, around 10% of them seen once. Material: whole blood, obtained in connection with sensitization to the hapten diphenylcyclopropenone (DPC). These receptors all stem from a woman in her forties with alopecia areata. Some clones in this sample may be carry-over from other donors' samples.

Of note for this clonotype: This clone may be a read error of a much larger clone one base away. The chain uses TRBV12-3 or TRBV12-4 and TRBJ2-5, with 8 bases matching TRBD1. The J segment lost 1 base and the V segment lost 8 bases, leaving 6 bases of the junction unmatched. This CDR3 comprises 14 residues. The CDR3 nucleotides read TGTGCCAGCGGTTCCGGACAGGGCCAAGAGACCCAGTACTTC. Encoded protein: CASGSGQGQETQYF.

This clonotype was counted at least ten times. The V call is TRBV19, the J call TRBJ2-2; D perhaps matches TRBD1 (5 bases). The germline V gene has CDR1 LNHDA and CDR2 SQIVND (reference sequence). CDR3 size: 14 residues. The V and J ends lost 5 bases and 5 bases respectively, with 12 bases between them. The CDR3, as DNA: TGTGCCAGTAGTCTTCCAGGGAATACCGGGGAGCTGTTTTTT. This sequence encodes CASSLPGNTGELFF.

This clonotype turned up a few times. The rearrangement links TRBV6-5 to TRBJ2-7, with a tentative D call TRBD1 (6 bases). V shed 2 bases and J shed 2 bases, with 13 bases lying between them. In germline, CDR1 is MNHEY, CDR2 SVGAGI. This CDR3 spans 15 amino acids. DNA for the CDR3: TGTGCCAGCAGTTACGCCCGGCAGGGGACCTACGAGCAGTACTTC. Amino acids: CASSYARQGTYEQYF.

The sample holds many counts of this clonotype. The rearrangement links TRBV24-1 to TRBJ2-3, with D maybe TRBD2 (5 bases). CDR1 is KGHDR, CDR2 SFDVKD, per germline. The CDR3 runs 17 residues. The V and J ends lost 4 bases and 2 bases respectively, with 18 bases between them. CDR3 amino acids: CATSDLDCRFITDTQYF. CDR3 coding DNA: TGTGCCACCAGTGACCTGGACTGCCGCTTCATCACAGATACGCAGTATTTT.

This clonotype turned up a few times. The rearrangement joins TRBV25-1 to TRBJ1-6; D gene unclear. The ends were cut back, 4 bases at V and 5 bases at J, with 12 bases in the middle. Germline CDR1 and CDR2: MGHDK and SYGVNS. The CDR3 is 15 amino acids. CDR3 sequence reads: CASSAQGRDNSPLHF. The CDR3 bases are TGTGCCAGCAGTGCCCAAGGACGGGATAATTCACCCCTCCACTTT.

The chain links TRBV12-3 or TRBV12-4 to TRBJ1-4; 10 positions match TRBD1. The CDR3 contains 14 residues. V lost 7 bases and J lost 8; bases outside the gene matches: 7. For the CDR3, the DNA is TGTGCCAGCACCGTCCGGGACAGGGGCGAAAAACTGTTTTTT. It yields the protein CASTVRDRGEKLFF.

This clonotype was seen at least ten times. V and J are TRBV5-1 and TRBJ2-7, with D possibly TRBD2 on 6 matching bases. CDR1 and CDR2 from the germline V gene are SGHRS and YFSETQ. V was clipped by 4 bases and J by 5 bases, with 16 bases between them. The length of the CDR3 is 14 residues. The DNA of the CDR3 is TGCGCCAGCAGCCATGAGGGGAGGTGGAACGAGCAGTACTTC. Translated, it gives CASSHEGRWNEQYF.

V and J are TRBV6-5 and TRBJ2-6; maybe TRBD1 (6 bases). The V gene lost 6 bases and the J gene lost 0 bases, with 18 bases spanning the gap. The CDR3 has 18 amino acids. Germline loops: CDR1 MNHEY, CDR2 SVGAGI. In DNA form, the CDR3 reads TGTGCCAGCAGCCCCCCGCACAGGGCATACTCTGGGGCCAACGTCCTGACTTTC. It yields the protein CASSPPHRAYSGANVLTF.

The chain is built from TRBV7-9 and TRBJ2-6, with 8 bases lining up with TRBD1. CDR1 is SEHNR, CDR2 FQNEAQ, per germline (reference sequence). V lost 5 bases and J lost 0; bases outside the gene matches: 12. CDR3 length: 19 amino acids. The chain's CDR3 is CASSQTKRTGPSGANVLTF. DNA for the CDR3: TGTGCCAGCAGCCAAACCAAACGGACAGGGCCCTCTGGGGCCAACGTCCTGACTTTC.

This clonotype appeared many times. The V gene is TRBV12-3 or TRBV12-4, the J gene TRBJ1-1, with D tentatively TRBD1 (5 bases). V lost 3 bases and J lost 4, with 9 bases in between. The CDR3 has 13 residues. In DNA form, the CDR3 reads TGTGCCAGCAGTTTTGCGGGGGGCACTGAAGCTTTCTTT. It codes for CASSFAGGTEAFF.

The sample holds a few counts of this clonotype. The chain recombines TRBV6-5 with TRBJ1-1; D is possibly TRBD1 (5 bases). The V and J ends lost 8 bases and 0 bases respectively, with 10 bases between them. The CDR3 runs to 13 residues. Germline CDR1 and CDR2: MNHEY and SVGAGI. The CDR3 nucleotides read TGTGCCAGCCGGACACCTATGAACACTGAAGCTTTCTTT. Amino acid sequence: CASRTPMNTEAFF.